This is a list of T cell receptor beta chains from one sample in a study of CXCR3-negative and CXCR3-positive naive CD8 T cells. TCRdb re-called the 5' RACE reads, yielding one record per CDR3 amino acid sequence without DNA. The sample has about 98,000 distinct CDR3 sequences. The specimen was naive CXCR3+ CD8+ T cells from blood. Source of these receptors: a human donor in good health. Some clones in this sample may be carry-over from other donors' samples. The CDR3 runs from the conserved cysteine through the conserved F or W. Each record gives: clone size, V gene, J gene, CDR3 protein. Part of the rows lack a size; the others show once, few, many or a class for expanded clones.

clone_size: .
v_call: TRBV6-7
j_call: TRBJ2-7
cdr3_aa: CAINLSGSSYEQYF

clone_size: .
v_call: TRBV29-1
j_call: TRBJ2-7
cdr3_aa: CSVETSGVSYEQYF

clone_size: .
v_call: TRBV21-1
j_call: TRBJ2-7
cdr3_aa: CAACLLRGSYEQYF

clone_size: .
v_call: TRBV7-9
j_call: TRBJ2-1
cdr3_aa: CASNLQGAYNEQFF

clone_size: .
v_call: TRBV29-1
j_call: TRBJ2-1
cdr3_aa: CSVEYLGQGDYNEQFF

clone_size: .
v_call: TRBV29-1
j_call: TRBJ2-2
cdr3_aa: CSGSGTGPTGELFF

clone_size: .
v_call: TRBV5-6
j_call: TRBJ1-1
cdr3_aa: CASSLVGQNTEAFF

clone_size: .
v_call: TRBV6-2/TRBV6-3
j_call: TRBJ2-3
cdr3_aa: CASGGARGPDTQYF

clone_size: .
v_call: TRBV7-2
j_call: TRBJ2-3
cdr3_aa: CASSHSRGRTTSTDTQYF

clone_size: .
v_call: TRBV25-1
j_call: TRBJ2-1
cdr3_aa: CASSPRGRDEQFF

clone_size: .
v_call: TRBV15
j_call: TRBJ2-2
cdr3_aa: CATSRDSVAGSAGELFF

clone_size: .
v_call: TRBV6-1
j_call: TRBJ2-1
cdr3_aa: CASSEVAGGYNEQFF

clone_size: .
v_call: TRBV5-1
j_call: TRBJ1-2
cdr3_aa: CASSSSGTGDLLGYGYTF

clone_size: .
v_call: TRBV29-1
j_call: TRBJ1-2
cdr3_aa: CSVETGGNYGYTF

clone_size: medium-sized
v_call: TRBV11-2
j_call: TRBJ2-5
cdr3_aa: CASSLGRERGPYQETQYF

clone_size: .
v_call: TRBV29-1
j_call: TRBJ2-1
cdr3_aa: CSVERRGANNEQFF

clone_size: .
v_call: TRBV7-9
j_call: TRBJ1-2
cdr3_aa: CASRPEDRFNYGYTF

clone_size: .
v_call: TRBV28
j_call: TRBJ2-1
cdr3_aa: CASRPGGGTRNEQFF

clone_size: .
v_call: TRBV28
j_call: TRBJ2-1
cdr3_aa: CASSFRGHSYNEQFF

clone_size: .
v_call: TRBV14
j_call: TRBJ1-6
cdr3_aa: CASSQDLLGQFNSPLHF

clone_size: .
v_call: TRBV7-9
j_call: TRBJ2-1
cdr3_aa: CASSFGGRSSYNEQFF

clone_size: .
v_call: TRBV4-2
j_call: TRBJ2-7
cdr3_aa: CASSQGDIGTGAYEQYF

clone_size: .
v_call: TRBV7-8
j_call: TRBJ2-2
cdr3_aa: CASSLVAGIHGELFF

clone_size: .
v_call: TRBV27
j_call: TRBJ2-7
cdr3_aa: CASSLSGWGPYEQYF

clone_size: .
v_call: TRBV5-1
j_call: TRBJ1-3
cdr3_aa: CASSLEEGADGNTIYF

clone_size: .
v_call: TRBV28
j_call: TRBJ2-7
cdr3_aa: CASSLELPGTVITYEQYF

clone_size: .
v_call: TRBV20-1
j_call: TRBJ2-1
cdr3_aa: CSARTGDSSYNEQFF

clone_size: .
v_call: TRBV7-9
j_call: TRBJ1-1
cdr3_aa: CASSLAVGPATEAFF

clone_size: .
v_call: TRBV7-2
j_call: TRBJ1-3
cdr3_aa: CASSLVGNTIYF

clone_size: .
v_call: TRBV4-3
j_call: TRBJ1-5
cdr3_aa: CASSQDGDRGSSQPQHF

clone_size: .
v_call: TRBV12-3/TRBV12-4
j_call: TRBJ2-1
cdr3_aa: CASSFFGTGNYNEQFF

clone_size: .
v_call: TRBV29-1
j_call: TRBJ2-1
cdr3_aa: CSVELRADSYNEQFF

clone_size: .
v_call: TRBV29-1
j_call: TRBJ2-7
cdr3_aa: CSVEDGQGLSSYEQYF

clone_size: .
v_call: TRBV12-3/TRBV12-4
j_call: TRBJ2-3
cdr3_aa: CASSSEGGRDTQYF

clone_size: .
v_call: TRBV7-6
j_call: TRBJ1-1
cdr3_aa: CASSLSDGLNTEAFF

clone_size: .
v_call: TRBV29-1
j_call: TRBJ1-2
cdr3_aa: CSVDEGQGVAYGYTF

clone_size: .
v_call: TRBV29-1
j_call: TRBJ2-7
cdr3_aa: CSVGRGGYEQYF

clone_size: .
v_call: TRBV5-1
j_call: TRBJ1-1
cdr3_aa: CASSLRSLDTTDTEAFF

clone_size: .
v_call: TRBV29-1
j_call: TRBJ1-2
cdr3_aa: CSVGRTADEGYTF

clone_size: .
v_call: TRBV29-1
j_call: TRBJ1-2
cdr3_aa: CSVDESDRRTF

clone_size: .
v_call: TRBV4-3
j_call: TRBJ1-5
cdr3_aa: CASSQDSGSVPQHF

clone_size: .
v_call: TRBV6-2/TRBV6-3
j_call: TRBJ2-7
cdr3_aa: CASTPLADARIPYEQYF

clone_size: .
v_call: TRBV4-3
j_call: TRBJ1-1
cdr3_aa: CASSQDRSGRNTEAFF

clone_size: .
v_call: TRBV7-9
j_call: TRBJ1-1
cdr3_aa: CASSPQDSLNTEAFF

clone_size: .
v_call: TRBV6-5
j_call: TRBJ2-1
cdr3_aa: CASNIPGGEQFF

clone_size: .
v_call: TRBV5-1
j_call: TRBJ1-2
cdr3_aa: CASSPGTGKILYGYTF

clone_size: .
v_call: TRBV29-1
j_call: TRBJ2-2
cdr3_aa: CSVCYTPAGELFF

clone_size: .
v_call: TRBV29-1
j_call: TRBJ2-1
cdr3_aa: CSVETGPIYNEQFF

clone_size: .
v_call: TRBV28
j_call: TRBJ2-3
cdr3_aa: CAGRRTQSTDTQYF

clone_size: .
v_call: TRBV25-1
j_call: TRBJ2-1
cdr3_aa: CASINGGVQFF

clone_size: .
v_call: TRBV7-9
j_call: TRBJ2-3
cdr3_aa: CASSLGGAGDTQYF